This T cell receptor beta chain was identified during a study of cytotoxic CD8 clonotypes in ibrutinib-treated CLL. TCRdb's table, derived via immunoSEQ multiplex PCR, lists solely in-frame clones and lacks some. This table has some 300,000 clones, 70% to 80% appearing once. The CDR3 length is 14 residues. Germline-derived CDR1 and CDR2 are GTSNPN and SVGIG (reference sequence). Between the trimmed V and J ends, which lost 3 bases and 8 bases, there was a span of 16 bases. The source was PBMCs, collected before ibrutinib treatment. The clonotype originates from a human donor with chronic lymphocytic leukemia. The chain couples TRBV30 to TRBJ1-4; D perhaps matches TRBD1 (6 bases). The CDR3 sequence: CAWSANRALEKLFF. In DNA form, the CDR3 reads TGTGCCTGGAGCGCCAACAGGGCCTTAGAAAAACTGTTTTTT.